The rows below give T cell receptor beta chains drawn from one sample of a study of shared clonotypes between healthy human individuals. Assay: immunoSEQ multiplex PCR; the TCRdb copy retains only in-frame clones and omits some. The sample yields about 2.4 million clones, over 85% seen once. The sequenced sample consisted of naive CD4+ T cells from PBMCs. The receptor set was obtained from a man aged 18 to 35 in good health. Some clones in this sample may be carry-over from other donors' samples. CDR3s include the opening cysteine and the closing phenylalanine or tryptophan. Fields, in order: D gene, J gene, V gene, CDR3 DNA, CDR3 protein. A D gene is named only where the DNA matches it firmly.

>NA|TRBJ1-1|TRBV7-9
TGTGCCAGCAGCTTAGAGCGGGGGACGCGAAGAAGGACTGAAGCTTTCTTT
CASSLERGTRRRTEAFF
>NA|TRBJ2-6|TRBV10-3
TGTGCCATCAGTGAGTCGGGAGGAAACTCTGGGGCCAACGTCCTGACTTTC
CAISESGGNSGANVLTF
>NA|TRBJ1-1|TRBV18
TGTGCCAGCTCACCACCGGGGGGGAAGGGGAACACTGAAGCTTTCTTT
CASSPPGGKGNTEAFF
>TRBD2|TRBJ2-1|TRBV28
TGTGCCAGCACTACTCTCCGGGCTAGCGGATACAATGAGCAGTTCTTC
CASTTLRASGYNEQFF
>TRBD1|TRBJ1-1|TRBV9
TGTGCCAGCAGCGTAGGACAGGGAAGGACTGAAGCTTTCTTT
CASSVGQGRTEAFF
>TRBD1|TRBJ1-5|TRBV28
TGTGCCAGCAAGGTCGGGACAGGGATCGGGCAGCCCCAGCATTTT
CASKVGTGIGQPQHF
>TRBD1|TRBJ1-1|TRBV29-1
TGCAGCGCGCGGGACAGGGGCGAAGCTTTCTTT
CSARDRGEAFF
>NA|TRBJ2-7|TRBV28
TGTGCCAGCAGACTCCAGGGGGGCTCGTCCTACGAGCAGTACTTC
CASRLQGGSSYEQYF
>NA|TRBJ2-1|TRBV7-2
TGTGCCAGCAGCTTAGGGCCGCCGAGCTCCTACAATGAGCAGTTCTTC
CASSLGPPSSYNEQFF
>NA|TRBJ2-1|TRBV27
TGTGCCAGCAGTTCAAGGGGGAATGAGCAGTTCTTC
CASSSRGNEQFF
>TRBD2|TRBJ2-5|TRBV28
TGTGCCAGCAGTTTAGCGGGACTGGGGGGGCAAGAGACCCAGTACTTC
CASSLAGLGGQETQYF
>TRBD2|TRBJ2-7|TRBV27
TGTGCCAGCAGTTTGATAGCGGGAGGGCCCTTGGAGCAGTACTTC
CASSLIAGGPLEQYF
>NA|TRBJ2-7|TRBV5-1
TGCGCCAGCAGCTTGGGCGTAAAGATGTTCTCCTACGAGCAGTACTTC
CASSLGVKMFSYEQYF
>NA|TRBJ1-2|TRBV5-1
TGCGCCAGCAGCGCGGGGCAGAATATTTTTCGCTACACCTTC
CASSAGQNIFRYTF
>NA|TRBJ1-3|TRBV9
TGTGCCAGCAGACGCGAGGCGAGTGGAAACACCATATATTTT
CASRREASGNTIYF
>NA|TRBJ2-3|TRBV7-3
TGTGCCAGCAGCTTAAAAGACGGCAGGTCCACAGATACGCAGTATTTT
CASSLKDGRSTDTQYF
>TRBD2|TRBJ2-7|TRBV6-6
TGTGCCAGCAGTTACGGGACTATACCCTACGAGCAGTACTTC
CASSYGTIPYEQYF
>TRBD1|TRBJ2-1|TRBV5-1
TGCGCCAGCAGCTTGGAGGGACAGGGATTTAGGGAGCAGTTCTTC
CASSLEGQGFREQFF